This T cell receptor (beta chain) was identified during a study of Ad26.COV2.S vaccination and SARS-CoV-2 variants. Assay: immunoSEQ multiplex PCR; the TCRdb copy retains only in-frame clones and omits some. The sample consists of about 350,000 clones, 65% to 90% of them appearing once. The length of the CDR3 is 17 residues. CDR1 is LGHNA and CDR2 is YSLEER in the germline V gene. The V and J ends lost 0 bases and 8 bases respectively, with 19 bases between them. Treatment here: some 19 received Ad26.COV2.S at low or high dose, single or two shots; several received placebo; per-sample allocation not given. Sampling was performed 63 days after the first vaccine or placebo injection.

The V and J genes are TRBV4-3 and TRBJ1-4; no reliable D call. The sequence came from a person aged 18-60 years who received the Ad26.COV2.S COVID-19 vaccine or a placebo. Material: peripheral blood, obtained in a trial of Ad26.COV2.S vaccine versus placebo. CDR3 coding DNA: TGCGCCAGCAGCCAAGAGCCCCAATTAGACAACGGCGAAAAACTGTTTTTT. Amino acids: CASSQEPQLDNGEKLFF.